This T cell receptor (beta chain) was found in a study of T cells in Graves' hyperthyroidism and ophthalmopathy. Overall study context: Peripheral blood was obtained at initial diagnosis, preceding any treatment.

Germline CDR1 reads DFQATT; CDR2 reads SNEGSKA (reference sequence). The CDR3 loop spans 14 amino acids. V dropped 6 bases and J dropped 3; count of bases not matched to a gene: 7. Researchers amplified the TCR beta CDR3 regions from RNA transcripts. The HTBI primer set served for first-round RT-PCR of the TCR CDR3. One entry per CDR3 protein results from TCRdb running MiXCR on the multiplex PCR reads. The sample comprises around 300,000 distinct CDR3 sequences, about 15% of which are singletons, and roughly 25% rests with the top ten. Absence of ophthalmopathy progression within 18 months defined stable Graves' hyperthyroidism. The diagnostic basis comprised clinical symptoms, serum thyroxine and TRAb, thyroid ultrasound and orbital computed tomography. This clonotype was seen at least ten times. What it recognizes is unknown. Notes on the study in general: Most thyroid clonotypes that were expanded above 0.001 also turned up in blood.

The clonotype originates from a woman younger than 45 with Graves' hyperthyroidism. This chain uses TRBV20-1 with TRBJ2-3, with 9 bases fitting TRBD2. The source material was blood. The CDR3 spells CSAYTGLATDTQYF. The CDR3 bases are TGCAGTGCCTACACGGGACTAGCAACAGATACGCAGTATTTT.